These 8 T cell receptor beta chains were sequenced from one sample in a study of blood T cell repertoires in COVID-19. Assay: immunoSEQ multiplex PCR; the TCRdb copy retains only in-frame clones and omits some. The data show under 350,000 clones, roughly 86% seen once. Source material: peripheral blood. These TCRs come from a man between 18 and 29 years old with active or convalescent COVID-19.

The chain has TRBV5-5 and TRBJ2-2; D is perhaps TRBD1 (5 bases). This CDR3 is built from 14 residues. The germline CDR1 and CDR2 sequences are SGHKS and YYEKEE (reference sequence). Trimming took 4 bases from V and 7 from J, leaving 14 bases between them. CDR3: CASSGRQQHGELFF. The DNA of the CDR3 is TGTGCCAGCAGCGGCCGACAGCAACACGGGGAGCTGTTTTTT.

DNA of the CDR3: TGTGCCACCAGTGATAACATAGCGAGCACAGATACGCAGTATTTT. Its protein product is CATSDNIASTDTQYF. The genes are TRBV24-1 and TRBJ2-3; a weak D match, TRBD2 (5 bases). This CDR3 spans 15 amino acids. Germline values: CDR1 KGHDR, CDR2 SFDVKD. Between the trimmed V and J ends, which lost 3 bases and 0 bases, there was a span of 9 bases.

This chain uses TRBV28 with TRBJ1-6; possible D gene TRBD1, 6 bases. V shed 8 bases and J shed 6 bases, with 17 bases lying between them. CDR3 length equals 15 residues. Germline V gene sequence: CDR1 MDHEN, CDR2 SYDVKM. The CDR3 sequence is CASRPSTGPNSPLHF. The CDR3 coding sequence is TGTGCCAGCCGCCCCTCGACAGGTCCTAATTCACCCCTCCACTTT. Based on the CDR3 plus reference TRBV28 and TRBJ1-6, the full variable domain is DVKVTQSSRYLVKRTGEKVFLECVQDMDHENMFWYRQDPGLGLRLIYFSYDVKMKEKGDIPEGYSVSREKKERFSLILESASTNQTSMYLCASRPSTGPNSPLHFGNGTRLTVT.

The CDR3 DNA reads as TGTGCCAGCAGCCCTATTAAAAACTATGGCTACACCTTC. Protein product: CASSPIKNYGYTF. V gene TRBV5-6 combines with J gene TRBJ1-2, with no clear D. The ends were cut back, 4 bases at V and 2 bases at J, with 9 bases in the middle. CDR3 length: 13 residues. Germline values: CDR1 SGHDT, CDR2 YYEEEE.

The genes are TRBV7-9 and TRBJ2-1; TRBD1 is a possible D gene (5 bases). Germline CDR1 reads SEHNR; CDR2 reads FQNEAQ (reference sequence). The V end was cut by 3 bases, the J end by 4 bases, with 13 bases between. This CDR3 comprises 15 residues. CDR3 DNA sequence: TGTGCCAGCAGCTTCGACCCAGGGTTATACAATGAGCAGTTCTTC. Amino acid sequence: CASSFDPGLYNEQFF.

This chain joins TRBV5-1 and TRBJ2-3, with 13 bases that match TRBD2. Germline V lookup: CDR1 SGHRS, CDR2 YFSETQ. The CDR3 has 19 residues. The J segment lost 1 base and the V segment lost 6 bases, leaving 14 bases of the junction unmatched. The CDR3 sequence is CASTYDGLAGVIGTDTQYF. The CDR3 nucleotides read TGCGCCAGCACTTATGACGGACTAGCGGGAGTGATCGGCACAGATACGCAGTATTTT.

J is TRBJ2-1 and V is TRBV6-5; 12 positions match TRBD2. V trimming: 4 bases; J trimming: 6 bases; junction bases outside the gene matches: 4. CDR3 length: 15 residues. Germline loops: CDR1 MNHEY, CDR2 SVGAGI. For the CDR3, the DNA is TGTGCCAGCAGTTTCGGACTAGCGGGGATCAATGAGCAGTTCTTC. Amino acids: CASSFGLAGINEQFF.

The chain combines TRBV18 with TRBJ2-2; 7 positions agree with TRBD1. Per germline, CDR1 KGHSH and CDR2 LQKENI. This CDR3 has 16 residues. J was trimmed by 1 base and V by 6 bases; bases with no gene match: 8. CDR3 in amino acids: CASSPGQAVNTGELFF. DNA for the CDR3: TGTGCCAGCTCCCCCGGACAGGCGGTGAACACCGGGGAGCTGTTTTTT.